The 17 T cell receptor beta chains presented below share a single source sample, sequenced in a study of cytomegalovirus exposure and HLA in healthy donors. 13 Jbeta primers and 60 Vbeta primers were used for the PCR. Only in-frame clones appear in the TCRdb table, and some are missing; sequencing was by immunoSEQ multiplex PCR. The listing contains tens of thousands of clones. Material: PBMCs. The receptor set was obtained from a man between 18 and 29 years old in good health and CMV-seropositive.

J is TRBJ1-5 and V is TRBV5-5, with a tentative D call TRBD1 (6 bases). This CDR3 contains 14 residues. Trimming took 0 bases from V and 11 from J, leaving 15 bases between them. Germline CDR1 reads SGHKS; CDR2 reads YYEKEE (reference sequence). The CDR3 here is CASSLGTVSASQHF. The CDR3 DNA follows: TGTGCCAGCAGCTTGGGGACAGTTTCAGCGTCCCAGCATTTT. Together with reference TRBV5-5 and TRBJ1-5, the CDR3 gives the full variable domain: DAGVTQSPTHLIKTRGQQVTLRCSPISGHKSVSWYQQVLGQGPQFIFQYYEKEERGRGNFPDRFSARQFPNYSSELNVNALLLGDSALYLCASSLGTVSASQHFGDGTRLSIL.

V and J are TRBV29-1 and TRBJ2-1, with 8 bases identical to TRBD1. CDR3 size: 20 residues. CDR1 is SQVTM, CDR2 ANQGSEA, per germline. Losses at the gene ends were 3 bases for V and 1 base for J; bases not matched to a gene: 20. The CDR3 protein is CSVEGATTGDDLWSYNEQFF. The CDR3 DNA reads TGCAGCGTTGAGGGGGCAACGACAGGGGACGATTTATGGTCCTACAATGAGCAGTTCTTC.

The chain links TRBV4-1 to TRBJ2-2; 13 nucleotides agree with TRBD2. Unmatched junction bases numbered 12, after V lost 4 bases and J lost 4 bases. Germline V gene lookup returns CDR1 MGHRA and CDR2 YSYEKL. CDR3 size: 19 residues. For the CDR3, the DNA is TGCGCCAGCAGCCGACTACTAGCGGGAGGGCCTGAGGTCACCGGGGAGCTGTTTTTT. This encodes CASSRLLAGGPEVTGELFF.

The J gene is TRBJ2-2, the V gene TRBV2; 13 nucleotides match TRBD2. CDR1 and CDR2 (germline): SNHLY, FYNNEI. This CDR3 spans 19 amino acids. J gave up 4 bases and V 2 bases, and 10 bases lay outside the gene matches. The CDR3, as DNA: TGTGCCAGCAGTGAATCTGGGACTAGCGGGGTAATTAGCACCGGGGAGCTGTTTTTT. This sequence encodes CASSESGTSGVISTGELFF.

To note about this clone: At one end the junction does not follow the germline gene, possibly because of a read error. The V and J genes are TRBV30 and TRBJ2-7; TRBD1 agrees at 9 bases. This CDR3 comprises 13 residues. Germline CDR1 GTSNPN, CDR2 SVGIG (reference sequence). The chain's CDR3 is CAWSPGDRAHSGF. The DNA of the CDR3 is TGTGCCTGGAGCCCGGGGGACAGGGCACATTCTGGCTTC.

CDR3: CASSYEGRHTEAFF. For the CDR3, the DNA is TGTGCCAGCAGTTACGAGGGCAGGCACACTGAAGCTTTCTTT. V usage is TRBV6-5 and J usage is TRBJ1-1; no reliable D call. This CDR3 spans 14 amino acids. With 2 bases removed from V and 3 bases from J, the gap between germline ends came to 10 bases. The V gene's germline CDR1 is MNHEY and CDR2 SVGAGI.

The CDR3 sequence: CAWEQDSPLHF. CDR3 DNA: TGTGCCTGGGAACAGGATTCACCCCTCCACTTT. This chain connects TRBV30 to TRBJ1-6, with D perhaps matching TRBD1 (5 bases). In germline, CDR1 is GTSNPN, CDR2 SVGIG (reference sequence). The germline V and J ends were trimmed by 5 bases and 8 bases, with 7 bases remaining between them. The CDR3 consists of 11 residues.

V gene TRBV5-4 combines with J gene TRBJ1-1; D is possibly TRBD1 (5 bases). This CDR3 contains 14 residues. Deletions cut 5 bases from V and 1 base from J, with 12 bases between. CDR1 is SGHNT and CDR2 is YYREEE in the germline V gene (reference sequence). DNA for the CDR3: TGTGCCAGCAGTGGGGGGGGGAGGAACACTGAAGCTTTCTTT. Translation gives CASSGGGRNTEAFF.

The V call is TRBV28, the J call TRBJ1-1; 10 positions agree with TRBD1. V lost 2 bases, J lost 10 bases, and 4 bases stayed unmatched. The germline CDR1 and CDR2 sequences are MDHEN and SYDVKM. This CDR3 spans 13 amino acids. The CDR3 sequence: CASSLRRDRGAFF. CDR3 in DNA: TGTGCCAGCAGTTTAAGGCGGGACAGGGGAGCTTTCTTT.

This chain uses TRBV19 with TRBJ2-3; TRBD2 aligns across 9 bases. The trim removed 3 bases at V and 6 bases at J, leaving 7 bases unmatched. Germline V gene lookup returns CDR1 LNHDA and CDR2 SQIVND (reference sequence). This CDR3 comprises 15 residues. CDR3 sequence reads: CASSISSGSWDTQYF. CDR3 nucleotides: TGTGCCAGTAGTATTAGTAGCGGGAGTTGGGATACGCAGTATTTT.

The rearrangement links TRBV30 to TRBJ2-5, with 10 bases matching TRBD1. The germline CDR1 and CDR2 sequences are GTSNPN and SVGIG (reference sequence). CDR3 size: 15 residues. Trimming cost V 3 bases and J 5 bases; bases outside gene matches: 9. The CDR3 is CAWRPLTGGRETQYF. As DNA, the CDR3 is TGTGCCTGGAGGCCCCTGACAGGGGGCAGGGAGACCCAGTACTTC.

The CDR3 is CASSPPTGGIQYF. DNA for the CDR3: TGTGCCAGCTCACCACCGACAGGGGGCATTCAGTACTTC. This chain uses TRBV18 with TRBJ2-4; 9 positions agree with TRBD1. This CDR3 has 13 amino acids. The J segment lost 9 bases and the V segment lost 0 bases, leaving 0 bases of the junction unmatched. CDR1 KGHSH and CDR2 LQKENI come from the germline V gene. Using reference TRBV18 and TRBJ2-4 for the parts outside the CDR3, the full variable domain is NAGVMQNPRHLVRRRGQEARLRCSPMKGHSHVYWYRQLPEEGLKFMVYLQKENIIDESGMPKERFSAEFPKEGPSILRIQQVVRGDSAAYFCASSPPTGGIQYFGAGTRLSVL.

The gene calls are TRBV9 and TRBJ1-2, with D tentatively TRBD1 (6 bases). V shed 4 bases and J shed 3 bases, with 16 bases lying between them. CDR1 and CDR2 (germline): SGDLS, YYNGEE. The CDR3 runs 15 residues. This CDR3 reads CASSLQPRGYYGYTF. CDR3 bases: TGTGCCAGCAGCTTACAGCCAAGGGGGTACTATGGCTACACCTTC.

This rearrangement joins TRBV13 to TRBJ2-7, with 9 bases fitting TRBD1. The length of the CDR3 is 18 residues. Germline loops: CDR1 PRHDT, CDR2 FYEKMQ (reference sequence). The junction had 20 bases not matched to a gene; V was cut back by 5 bases and J by 6 bases. CDR3 sequence reads: CASSTGTGWRGLEFEQYF. CDR3 nucleotides: TGTGCCAGCAGCACCGGGACAGGGTGGCGGGGGCTTGAATTCGAGCAGTACTTC.

The V gene is TRBV4-1, the J gene TRBJ1-1, with 11 bases identical to TRBD1. This CDR3 contains 15 residues. The V gene end was trimmed by 4 bases and the J gene end by 5 bases; junction bases not matched to a gene: 6. Germline V gene data show CDR1 as MGHRA and CDR2 as YSYEKL. The CDR3 loop is CASSRGQGAWTEAFF. As DNA, the CDR3 is TGCGCCAGCAGCCGAGGACAGGGGGCATGGACTGAAGCTTTCTTT.

The rearrangement uses TRBV19 and TRBJ2-7; 12 nucleotides match TRBD2. This CDR3 contains 16 residues. V shed 0 bases, J shed 2 bases, and the junction held 2 bases outside the gene matches. Germline CDR1 and CDR2: LNHDA and SQIVND (reference sequence). CDR3 amino acids: CASSIEGLAGTYEQYF. The CDR3 DNA is TGTGCCAGTAGTATAGAAGGACTAGCGGGGACCTACGAGCAGTACTTC. The entire variable domain, with the rest obtained from reference TRBV19 and TRBJ2-7, is as follows: DGGITQSPKYLFRKEGQNVTLSCEQNLNHDAMYWYRQDPGQGLRLIYYSQIVNDFQKGDIAEGYSVSREKKESFPLTVTSAQKNPTAFYLCASSIEGLAGTYEQYFGPGTRLTVT.

The chain combines TRBV7-9 with TRBJ1-1; D may be TRBD1 (6 bases). The CDR3 totals 13 residues. The V gene lost 5 bases and the J gene lost 4 bases, with 11 bases spanning the gap. Germline CDR1 and CDR2: SEHNR and FQNEAQ (reference sequence). This chain's CDR3 is CASSPSGATEAFF. The CDR3 region has the DNA TGTGCCAGCAGCCCATCAGGGGCCACTGAAGCTTTCTTT.